This is a list of T cell receptor beta chains from one sample in a study of T-cell reconstitution after alpha-beta-depleted transplantation in children. TCRdb used MiXCR to reprocess the PCR reads, holding one entry per CDR3 protein. This repertoire shows hundreds of thousands of distinct CDR3 sequences, roughly 18% found once; its top ten account for around 44%. The sample was PBMCs, mostly from graft donor cells, taken 360 days after TCRalphabeta/CD19-depleted stem cell transplant. The receptors stem from a male patient aged 2 to 10 who had a stem cell transplant for acute lymphoblastic leukemia, so the T cells may come from the graft donor. The CDR3 runs from the conserved cysteine through the conserved F or W. The order of the fields is D gene, CDR3 length, V gene, J gene, CDR3 protein. A D gene is named only where the DNA matches it firmly.

d_gene: -
len: 12
v_gene: TRBV12-3/TRBV12-4
j_gene: TRBJ1-1
CDR3aa: CASRTGGLEAFF

d_gene: TRBD1
len: 16
v_gene: TRBV20-1
j_gene: TRBJ2-1
CDR3aa: CSITHLTGGLGNEQFF

d_gene: TRBD2
len: 16
v_gene: TRBV4-3
j_gene: TRBJ2-1
CDR3aa: CASSQGGGRALNEQSF

d_gene: TRBD2
len: 15
v_gene: TRBV12-3/TRBV12-4
j_gene: TRBJ2-1
CDR3aa: CASSLNGGGWDEQFF

d_gene: TRBD2
len: 14
v_gene: TRBV7-2
j_gene: TRBJ2-5
CDR3aa: CASSLAPWEGAKYF

d_gene: -
len: 17
v_gene: TRBV5-4
j_gene: TRBJ2-1
CDR3aa: CASSWGMGVVSYNEQFF

d_gene: TRBD2
len: 17
v_gene: TRBV5-4
j_gene: TRBJ2-1
CDR3aa: CASSFALAGGYVNEQFF

d_gene: -
len: 13
v_gene: TRBV10-3
j_gene: TRBJ1-1
CDR3aa: CAISAQGGTEAFF

d_gene: -
len: 13
v_gene: TRBV29-1
j_gene: TRBJ1-1
CDR3aa: CSVEDPGGTEAFF

d_gene: -
len: 13
v_gene: TRBV12-3/TRBV12-4
j_gene: TRBJ1-2
CDR3aa: CASTLDGNYGYTF

d_gene: -
len: 19
v_gene: TRBV5-1
j_gene: TRBJ2-1
CDR3aa: CASSVDSSLLISSYNEQFF

d_gene: TRBD2
len: 17
v_gene: TRBV7-2
j_gene: TRBJ2-1
CDR3aa: CASSFSGTSYYYNEQFF

d_gene: -
len: 13
v_gene: TRBV12-3/TRBV12-4
j_gene: TRBJ2-7
CDR3aa: CASSLAGFNEQYF

d_gene: -
len: 14
v_gene: TRBV18
j_gene: TRBJ2-7
CDR3aa: CASSPQETDGEQYF

d_gene: TRBD2
len: 15
v_gene: TRBV20-1
j_gene: TRBJ2-1
CDR3aa: CSAPPTSGPYNEQFF

d_gene: TRBD2
len: 18
v_gene: TRBV20-1
j_gene: TRBJ2-5
CDR3aa: CSARDRRGVAGFQETQYF

d_gene: TRBD1
len: 16
v_gene: TRBV5-8
j_gene: TRBJ2-1
CDR3aa: CASSQTGTGLSNEQFF

d_gene: TRBD2
len: 15
v_gene: TRBV20-1
j_gene: TRBJ2-1
CDR3aa: CSAPRPAGPSNEQFF

d_gene: -
len: 11
v_gene: TRBV3-1
j_gene: TRBJ2-5
CDR3aa: CASSQLETQYF

d_gene: TRBD1
len: 12
v_gene: TRBV27
j_gene: TRBJ1-5
CDR3aa: CASSYVGQGLHF

d_gene: -
len: 15
v_gene: TRBV9
j_gene: TRBJ2-1
CDR3aa: CASSVEAGGYNEQFF

d_gene: -
len: 13
v_gene: TRBV2
j_gene: TRBJ2-7
CDR3aa: CASSPLGQTGQYF

d_gene: TRBD1
len: 13
v_gene: TRBV20-1
j_gene: TRBJ2-2
CDR3aa: CSAWDRGIGELFF

d_gene: -
len: 13
v_gene: TRBV7-9
j_gene: TRBJ2-1
CDR3aa: CASSLGSSGEQFF

d_gene: -
len: 15
v_gene: TRBV12-3/TRBV12-4
j_gene: TRBJ1-3
CDR3aa: CASSLRASSGNTIYF

d_gene: TRBD1
len: 16
v_gene: TRBV5-1
j_gene: TRBJ2-3
CDR3aa: CASSRTGAGGRDTQYF

d_gene: -
len: 14
v_gene: TRBV7-6
j_gene: TRBJ2-5
CDR3aa: CASSFGVMGEAQYF

d_gene: -
len: 17
v_gene: TRBV15
j_gene: TRBJ1-6
CDR3aa: CATSRAHLGGNNSPLHF

d_gene: -
len: 14
v_gene: TRBV12-3/TRBV12-4
j_gene: TRBJ2-2
CDR3aa: CASPPDFNTGELFF

d_gene: TRBD1
len: 16
v_gene: TRBV5-5
j_gene: TRBJ2-1
CDR3aa: CASSSPGDRGNNEQFF

d_gene: -
len: 16
v_gene: TRBV11-2
j_gene: TRBJ2-5
CDR3aa: CASSLGALGVSETQYF

d_gene: -
len: 12
v_gene: TRBV6-5
j_gene: TRBJ2-7
CDR3aa: CASSSPTYEQYF

d_gene: TRBD1
len: 14
v_gene: TRBV28
j_gene: TRBJ2-7
CDR3aa: CASSVDRGPYEQYF

d_gene: -
len: 16
v_gene: TRBV10-3
j_gene: TRBJ2-6
CDR3aa: CAISTARVSGANVLTF

d_gene: -
len: 13
v_gene: TRBV27
j_gene: TRBJ2-5
CDR3aa: CASSFYPQETQYF

d_gene: -
len: 13
v_gene: TRBV7-7
j_gene: TRBJ1-1
CDR3aa: CASSLGANTEAFF

d_gene: -
len: 16
v_gene: TRBV5-8
j_gene: TRBJ2-3
CDR3aa: CASSLWQGGFTDTQYF

d_gene: TRBD1
len: 15
v_gene: TRBV5-5
j_gene: TRBJ2-4
CDR3aa: CASSFPGQGLNIQYF

d_gene: -
len: 12
v_gene: TRBV28
j_gene: TRBJ2-1
CDR3aa: CASSLSGELQFF

d_gene: -
len: 11
v_gene: TRBV7-2
j_gene: TRBJ2-3
CDR3aa: CASSLLGPAYF

d_gene: -
len: 17
v_gene: TRBV7-8
j_gene: TRBJ1-2
CDR3aa: CASSLRVRHNFNYGYTF

d_gene: -
len: 15
v_gene: TRBV12-3/TRBV12-4
j_gene: TRBJ1-2
CDR3aa: CASSPEGPESYGYTF

d_gene: TRBD2
len: 16
v_gene: TRBV10-3
j_gene: TRBJ2-3
CDR3aa: CAISVGSGGMADTQYF

d_gene: -
len: 13
v_gene: TRBV13
j_gene: TRBJ2-2
CDR3aa: CASARRNTWELFF

d_gene: -
len: 15
v_gene: TRBV24-1
j_gene: TRBJ2-1
CDR3aa: CATSDLQGQTNEQFF

d_gene: -
len: 16
v_gene: TRBV10-3
j_gene: TRBJ2-5
CDR3aa: CAISANGAELQETQYF